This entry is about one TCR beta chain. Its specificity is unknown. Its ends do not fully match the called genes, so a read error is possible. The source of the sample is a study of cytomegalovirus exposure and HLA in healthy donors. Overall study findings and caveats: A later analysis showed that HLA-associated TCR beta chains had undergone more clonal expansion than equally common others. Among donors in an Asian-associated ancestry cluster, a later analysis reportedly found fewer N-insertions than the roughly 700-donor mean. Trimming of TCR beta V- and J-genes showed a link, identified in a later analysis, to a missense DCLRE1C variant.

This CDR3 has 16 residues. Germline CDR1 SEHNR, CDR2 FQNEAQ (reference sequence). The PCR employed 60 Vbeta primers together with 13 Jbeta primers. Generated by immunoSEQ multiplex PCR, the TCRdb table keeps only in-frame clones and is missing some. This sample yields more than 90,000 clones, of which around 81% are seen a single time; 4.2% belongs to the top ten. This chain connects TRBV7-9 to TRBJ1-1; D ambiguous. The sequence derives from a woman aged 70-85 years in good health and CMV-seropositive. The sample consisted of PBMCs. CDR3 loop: CSSSLWSVPMNTEAFF. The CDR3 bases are TGTTCCAGCAGCTTATGGTCAGTCCCCATGAACACTGAAGCTTTCTTT. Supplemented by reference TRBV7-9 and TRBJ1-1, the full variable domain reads DTGVSQNPRHKITKRGQNVTFRCDPISEHNRLYWYRQTLGQGPEFLTYFQNEAQLEKSRLLSDRFSAERPKGSFSTLEIQRTEQGDSAMYLCSSSLWSVPMNTEAFFGQGTRLTVV.